The clone carrying this T cell receptor (beta chain) has just a few counts. Its specificity is not known. The donors, aged roughly 6 to 90, were healthy Caucasians from Russia. The authors extracted at least 6 micrograms of total RNA per sample. For the second PCR, which ran for roughly 6 to 12 cycles, a sample-barcoded 5' primer and a J-beta primer mix were used. Every molecule of cDNA carried a tag from a template-switch adaptor with 12 random nucleotides. TCRdb redid the calling of the 5' RACE reads with MiXCR, one entry per CDR3 protein. This sample yields 800,000 to 950,000 distinct CDR3 sequences, of which 40% to 60% are seen a single time; roughly an eighth belongs to the top ten. This sample is drawn from a study of blood T cells in healthy people across ages. Study results and caveats: Relative to aged donors, long-lived donors carried more naive CD4+ cells and displayed higher diversity.

With 0 bases removed from V and 5 bases from J, the gap between germline ends came to 15 bases. Per the germline V gene, CDR1 is MGHRA and CDR2 is YSYEKL. The CDR3 totals 16 residues. This rearrangement joins TRBV4-1 to TRBJ2-3; perhaps TRBD1 as D (6 bases). The TCR sequence derives from a man younger than 40 in good health. Material for sequencing was blood. This CDR3 is CASSQDWPGVQDTQYF. The CDR3 nucleotides read TGCGCCAGCAGCCAAGATTGGCCAGGGGTTCAAGATACGCAGTATTTT.